The 28 T cell receptor beta chains presented below share a single source sample, sequenced in a study of T cell responses to AZD1222 COVID-19 vaccine. The assay was immunoSEQ multiplex PCR, and TCRdb's table has in-frame clones only and misses some. Of just under 100,000 clones listed, about 88% were seen once; the top ten hold roughly 2.8%. The starting material was peripheral blood, obtained on day 0 of AZD1222 vaccination. These receptors were taken from an adult in good health.

The J gene is TRBJ1-3, the V gene TRBV11-3; the D is unclear. Germline values: CDR1 SGHNT, CDR2 YENEEA. V was pared by 5 bases and J by 0 bases, with 5 bases between. This CDR3 contains 13 residues. CDR3 bases: TGTGCCAGCAGCACGAGCTCTGGAAACACCATATATTTT. Translated: CASSTSSGNTIYF.

In its sample, this clone was seen many times. The V and J genes are TRBV11-3 and TRBJ2-7, with TRBD1 matching over 10 bases. J was trimmed by 3 bases and V by 5 bases; bases with no gene match: 7. This CDR3 contains 15 residues. Germline-derived CDR1 and CDR2 are SGHNT and YENEEA. This CDR3 is CASSPWGDRGYEQYF. DNA of the CDR3: TGTGCCAGCAGCCCATGGGGGGACAGGGGCTACGAGCAGTACTTC.

This chain connects TRBV30 to TRBJ1-2; 9 nucleotides match TRBD1. Losses at the gene ends were 8 bases for V and 4 bases for J; bases not matched to a gene: 5. CDR1 is GTSNPN, CDR2 SVGIG, per germline (reference sequence). This CDR3 contains 12 residues. The CDR3 DNA reads TGTGCCGGATGGACAGGGGCCTATGGCTACACCTTC. It specifies CAGWTGAYGYTF.

This chain links TRBV6-1 with TRBJ1-5, with D unresolved. V dropped 1 base and J dropped 10 bases, with 17 bases sitting between them. The CDR3 sequence is 15 residues long. Germline-derived CDR1 and CDR2 are MNHNS and SASEGT. DNA for the CDR3: TGTGCCAGCAGTGAAGAGAGGGTCGCGGGTAACCCCCAGCATTTT. This sequence encodes CASSEERVAGNPQHF.

The chain combines TRBV28 with TRBJ2-3; tentative D call: TRBD1 (6 bases). Germline V lookup: CDR1 MDHEN, CDR2 SYDVKM. Trimming took off 6 bases at V and 2 bases at J, with 12 bases between the two ends. The CDR3 length is 14 residues. Written as DNA, the CDR3 is TGTGCCAGCAGCGCCGGACAGATCACAGATACGCAGTATTTT. Residues: CASSAGQITDTQYF.

This chain connects TRBV19 to TRBJ2-2; 10 positions agree with TRBD1. Germline trimming cut 2 bases from V and 6 bases from J; bases unmatched to any gene: 6. The germline gives CDR1 LNHDA, CDR2 SQIVND (reference sequence). This CDR3 region has 16 residues. The CDR3 DNA reads as TGTGCCAGTAGTATAACCTCGGGACAGGGGCCCGGGGAGCTGTTTTTT. Translation gives CASSITSGQGPGELFF.

This clone showed up just once. The rearrangement joins TRBV4-3 to TRBJ1-5, with D unclear. Germline CDR1 reads LGHNA; CDR2 reads YSLEER. Trimming shortened V by 0 bases and J by 7 bases, and 7 bases separated the two germline ends. There are 13 residues in the CDR3. CDR3 DNA sequence: TGCGCCAGCAGCCAAGATCTCGGCCAGCCCCAGCATTTT. The encoded protein is CASSQDLGQPQHF.

The rearrangement joins TRBV11-3 to TRBJ2-3; 7 bases line up with TRBD1. The trim removed 3 bases at V and 5 bases at J, leaving 5 bases unmatched. Germline CDR1 and CDR2: SGHNT and YENEEA. This CDR3 is built from 14 residues. The CDR3 loop reads CASSFRGWGDTQYF. CDR3 sequence (DNA): TGTGCCAGCAGCTTCAGGGGGTGGGGAGATACGCAGTATTTT.

The CDR3 region is CASSQGDRVGNEQFF. CDR3 bases: TGCGCCAGCAGCCAAGGGGACAGGGTTGGGAACGAGCAGTTCTTC. The J gene is TRBJ2-1, the V gene TRBV4-3, with 9 bases that match TRBD1. The CDR3 is 15 residues long. V lost 1 base, J lost 10 bases, and 8 bases stayed unmatched. CDR1 and CDR2 from the germline V gene are LGHNA and YSLEER.

V usage is TRBV24-1 and J usage is TRBJ1-1, with a weak D call TRBD1 (5 bases). The germline V gene has CDR1 KGHDR and CDR2 SFDVKD. V was clipped by 9 bases and J by 1 base, with 11 bases between them. The CDR3 covers 13 residues. Written as DNA, the CDR3 is TGTGCCACCGGACGACAGACGAACACTGAAGCTTTCTTT. This encodes CATGRQTNTEAFF.

The CDR3 DNA sequence: TGTGCCAGCAGTTACCGGGACAGGGCCCCCTACGAGCAGTACTTC. This translates into CASSYRDRAPYEQYF. The chain combines TRBV6-2 or TRBV6-3 with TRBJ2-7; TRBD1 matches at 9 bases. Germline CDR1 and CDR2: MNHEY and SVGEGT. The CDR3 has 15 amino acids. The ends lost 2 bases at V and 2 bases at J; junction bases unmatched: 4.

V is TRBV7-8 and J is TRBJ2-7; the match to TRBD1 covers 8 bases. Trimming at V came to 5 bases and at J to 6 bases, leaving 3 bases not matched to a gene. The V gene's germline CDR1 is SGHVS and CDR2 FQNEAQ. The CDR3 is made up of 12 amino acids. The CDR3 loop is CASSATGGEQYF. DNA for the CDR3: TGTGCCAGCAGCGCCACAGGGGGCGAGCAGTACTTC.

V gene TRBV11-2 combines with J gene TRBJ1-1, with D unclear. Trimming left V 6 bases short and J 6 bases short, with 11 bases between. Germline values: CDR1 SGHAT, CDR2 FQNNGV. This CDR3 is built from 12 residues. The CDR3 here is CASRKDEAEAFF. The DNA for the CDR3 is TGTGCCAGCAGAAAAGATGAGGCTGAAGCTTTCTTT.

The chain uses TRBV2 and TRBJ1-2; no reliable D call. Looked up from germline, CDR1 is SNHLY and CDR2 is FYNNEI. The CDR3 runs to 12 residues. V dropped 8 bases and J dropped 0 bases, with 7 bases sitting between them. The CDR3: CASEGANYGYTF. The CDR3 bases are TGTGCCAGCGAGGGAGCTAACTATGGCTACACCTTC. Complete variable domain (other parts from reference TRBV2 and TRBJ1-2): EPEVTQTPSHQVTQMGQEVILRCVPISNHLYFYWYRQILGQKVEFLVSFYNNEISEKSEIFDDQFSVERPDGSNFTLKIRSTKLEDSAMYFCASEGANYGYTFGSGTRLTVV.

This chain links TRBV11-1 with TRBJ1-1, with a possible D match to TRBD1 (5 bases). Per germline, CDR1 SGHAT and CDR2 FQDESV (reference sequence). The CDR3 length is 13 residues. Deletions cut 5 bases from V and 2 bases from J, with 9 bases between. The CDR3 bases are TGTGCCAGCAGCAGGGACGGTAACACTGAAGCTTTCTTT. Encoded protein: CASSRDGNTEAFF.

The gene calls are TRBV7-3 and TRBJ2-2, with 9 bases aligning to TRBD1. Germline trimming cut 3 bases from V and 1 base from J; bases unmatched to any gene: 6. There are 17 residues in the CDR3. Germline V CDR1 and CDR2: SGHTA, FQGTGA. The CDR3 DNA is TGTGCCAGCAGCTTCTCGGGGGACAGGGTGAACACCGGGGAGCTGTTTTTT. The encoded protein is CASSFSGDRVNTGELFF.

The chain employs TRBV7-8 and TRBJ1-5, with D maybe TRBD1 (5 bases). V was pared by 1 base and J by 7 bases, with 11 bases between. The CDR3 is 14 amino acids. The germline CDR1 and CDR2 sequences are SGHVS and FQNEAQ. CDR3 amino acids: CASSLVAGQQPQHF. CDR3 in DNA: TGTGCCAGCAGCTTAGTGGCGGGGCAACAGCCCCAGCATTTT.

The chain has TRBV9 and TRBJ2-4; D is possibly TRBD1 (6 bases). Trimming removed 4 bases from V and 0 bases from J, with 14 bases in between. Germline-derived CDR1 and CDR2 are SGDLS and YYNGEE. The CDR3 is made up of 16 amino acids. The CDR3 DNA sequence: TGTGCCAGCAGCAAGGGACATTCGCTAGCCAAAAACATTCAGTACTTC. Its protein product is CASSKGHSLAKNIQYF.

The chain employs TRBV10-3 and TRBJ1-3; 10 nucleotides align to TRBD1. Germline V CDR1 and CDR2: ENHRY, SYGVKD. This CDR3 is 17 amino acids long. V dropped 3 bases and J dropped 2; count of bases not matched to a gene: 7. Written as DNA, the CDR3 is TGTGCCATCAGTGACCCAAAGGGGACAGGGGCTGGAAACACCATATATTTT. Translation gives CAISDPKGTGAGNTIYF.

The V call is TRBV19, the J call TRBJ1-2, with D possibly TRBD1 on 6 matching bases. V was trimmed by 4 bases and J by 4 bases, leaving 10 bases between them. The CDR3 has 13 amino acids. Germline lookup yields CDR1 LNHDA and CDR2 SQIVND (reference sequence). The CDR3: CASSTGAGYGYTF. The CDR3 DNA reads TGTGCCAGTAGTACAGGGGCGGGCTATGGCTACACCTTC.

This chain links TRBV6-2 or TRBV6-3 with TRBJ1-5; D is ambiguous. The CDR3 extends over 12 amino acids. Between the trimmed V and J ends, which lost 2 bases and 6 bases, there was a span of 5 bases. The germline V gene encodes CDR1 MNHEY and CDR2 SVGEGT. Here the CDR3 DNA reads TGTGCCAGCAGTTACGAGCGTCAGCCCCAGCATTTT. Translating it yields CASSYERQPQHF.

This clone showed up just a few times. The chain is built from TRBV30 and TRBJ1-2; D is unclear. The CDR3 has 11 residues. V was shortened by 8 bases and J by 3 bases, with 10 bases between the two germline ends. Germline V gene sequence: CDR1 GTSNPN, CDR2 SVGIG (reference sequence). The CDR3 spells CALSGYYGYTF. DNA for the CDR3: TGTGCCCTGAGTGGGTACTATGGCTACACCTTC.

The V gene is TRBV30, the J gene TRBJ1-4; 8 nucleotides line up with TRBD1. Germline values: CDR1 GTSNPN, CDR2 SVGIG (reference sequence). Unmatched junction bases numbered 4, after V lost 5 bases and J lost 8 bases. CDR3 length: 12 amino acids. The CDR3 sequence: CAWGRGREKLFF. Here the CDR3 DNA reads TGTGCCTGGGGCAGGGGGCGGGAAAAACTGTTTTTT. The full variable domain, rest sourced from reference TRBV30 and TRBJ1-4, is SQTIHQWPATLVQPVGSPLSLECTVEGTSNPNLYWYRQAAGRGLQLLFYSVGIGQISSEVPQNLSASRPQDRQFILSSKKLLLSDSGFYLCAWGRGREKLFFGSGTQLSVL.

The chain has TRBV7-3 and TRBJ1-1; D ambiguous. CDR1 and CDR2 from the germline V gene are SGHTA and FQGTGA. The CDR3 is 13 amino acids. V lost 5 bases, J lost 2 bases, and 9 bases lay in between. This CDR3 reads CASSVDGNTEAFF. The DNA for the CDR3 is TGTGCCAGCAGCGTGGACGGTAACACTGAAGCTTTCTTT.

This clone occurred once. This chain connects TRBV19 to TRBJ1-6; 7 bases agree with TRBD1. The CDR3 consists of 14 residues. Trimming cost V 6 bases and J 4 bases; bases outside gene matches: 3. The germline gives CDR1 LNHDA, CDR2 SQIVND (reference sequence). CDR3 amino acids: CASRPQGYNSPLHF. CDR3 DNA: TGTGCCAGTAGACCACAGGGGTATAATTCACCCCTCCACTTT.

The chain carries TRBV11-3 and TRBJ1-6; tentatively, D is TRBD1 (5 bases). The germline V gene has CDR1 SGHNT and CDR2 YENEEA. V was cut by 8 bases and J by 9 bases, with 11 bases left in between. This CDR3 has 12 residues. The CDR3 coding sequence is TGTGCCAGCGGGACCTCGGGTTCACCCCTCCACTTT. Protein sequence: CASGTSGSPLHF.

As DNA, the CDR3 is TGTGCCAGCAGTTTAGGACAGGGGCTGACCCAGTACTTC. The encoded protein is CASSLGQGLTQYF. This chain connects TRBV12-3 or TRBV12-4 to TRBJ2-5; 8 bases are shared with TRBD1. Germline trimming cut 1 base from V and 7 bases from J; bases unmatched to any gene: 2. The CDR3 is 13 residues long.

The chain joins TRBV19 to TRBJ2-7; D is perhaps TRBD1 (5 bases). This CDR3 spans 13 amino acids. Germline assignment: CDR1 LNHDA and CDR2 SQIVND (reference sequence). Trimming took 2 bases from V and 5 from J, leaving 10 bases between them. The CDR3 sequence: CASSIQGGNEQYF. The CDR3 DNA follows: TGTGCCAGTAGTATACAGGGTGGGAACGAGCAGTACTTC.